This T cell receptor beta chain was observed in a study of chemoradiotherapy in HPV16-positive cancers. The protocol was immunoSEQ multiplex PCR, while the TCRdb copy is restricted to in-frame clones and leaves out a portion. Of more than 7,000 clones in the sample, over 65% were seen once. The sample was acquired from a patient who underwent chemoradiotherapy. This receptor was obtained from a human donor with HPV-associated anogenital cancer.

This chain's CDR3 is CASSPDREAFF. The CDR3 nucleotides are TGTGCCAGCTCCCCGGACCGAGAAGCTTTCTTT. The chain has TRBV18 and TRBJ1-1, with D uncertain. V was shortened by 6 bases and J by 8 bases, with 10 bases between the two germline ends. This CDR3 contains 11 residues. Germline loops: CDR1 KGHSH, CDR2 LQKENI. The full variable domain, its missing parts supplied by reference TRBV18 and TRBJ1-1, is NAGVMQNPRHLVRRRGQEARLRCSPMKGHSHVYWYRQLPEEGLKFMVYLQKENIIDESGMPKERFSAEFPKEGPSILRIQQVVRGDSAAYFCASSPDREAFFGQGTRLTVV.